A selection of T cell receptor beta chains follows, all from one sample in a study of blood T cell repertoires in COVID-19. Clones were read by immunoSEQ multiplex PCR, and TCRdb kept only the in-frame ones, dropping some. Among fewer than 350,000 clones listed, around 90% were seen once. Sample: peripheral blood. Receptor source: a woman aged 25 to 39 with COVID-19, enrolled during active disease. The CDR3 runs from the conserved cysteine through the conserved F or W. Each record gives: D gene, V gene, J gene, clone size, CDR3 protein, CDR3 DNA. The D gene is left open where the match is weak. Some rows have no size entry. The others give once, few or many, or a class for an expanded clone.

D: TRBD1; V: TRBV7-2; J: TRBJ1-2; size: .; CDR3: CASSSGQAYGYTF; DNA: TGTGCCAGCAGCTCCGGACAGGCCTATGGCTACACCTTC
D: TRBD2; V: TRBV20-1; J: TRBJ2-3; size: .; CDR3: CSASRNGGRRIDTQYF; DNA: TGCAGTGCTAGTAGGAATGGCGGGAGGAGGATAGATACGCAGTATTTT
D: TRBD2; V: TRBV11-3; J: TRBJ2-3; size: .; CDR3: CASSLDGGRTDTQYF; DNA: TGTGCCAGCAGCTTAGATGGCGGGAGGACAGATACGCAGTATTTT
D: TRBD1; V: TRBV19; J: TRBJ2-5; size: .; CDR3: CASSLGQGQETQYF; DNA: TGTGCCAGTAGTCTCGGACAGGGTCAAGAGACCCAGTACTTC
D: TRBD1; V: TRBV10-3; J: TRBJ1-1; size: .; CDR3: CAISVSGQGGTEAFF; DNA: TGTGCCATCAGTGTATCAGGGCAGGGGGGCACTGAAGCTTTCTTT
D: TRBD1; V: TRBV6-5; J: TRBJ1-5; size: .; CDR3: CASRSGQESNQPQHF; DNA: TGTGCCAGCAGGTCCGGACAGGAGAGCAATCAGCCCCAGCATTTT
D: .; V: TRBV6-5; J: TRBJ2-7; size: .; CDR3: CASSSHGGDRYEQYF; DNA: TGTGCCAGCAGTTCCCATGGGGGGGACAGGTACGAGCAGTACTTC
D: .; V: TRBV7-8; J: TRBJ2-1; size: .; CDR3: CASSRIQGRYGHEQFF; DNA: TGTGCCAGCAGCAGGATACAGGGAAGATATGGGCATGAGCAGTTCTTC
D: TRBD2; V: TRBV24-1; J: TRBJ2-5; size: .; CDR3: CATSQAGGKETQYF; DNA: TGTGCCACCAGTCAGGCGGGAGGGAAAGAGACCCAGTACTTC
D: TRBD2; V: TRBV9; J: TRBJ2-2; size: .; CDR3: CASSPREGLAGNTGELFF; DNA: TGTGCCAGCAGTCCCAGAGAGGGACTAGCGGGGAACACCGGGGAGCTGTTTTTT
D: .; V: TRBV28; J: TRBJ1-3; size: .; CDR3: CASSPSHSSGNTIYF; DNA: TGTGCCAGCAGTCCAAGTCACAGCTCTGGAAACACCATATATTTT
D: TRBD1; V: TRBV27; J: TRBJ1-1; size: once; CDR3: CASSPLVRQGRAFF; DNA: TGTGCCAGCAGTCCTCTGGTAAGACAGGGGAGAGCTTTCTTT
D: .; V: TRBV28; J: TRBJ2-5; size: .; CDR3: CASSDRTQETQYF; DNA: TGTGCCAGCAGTGATCGGACTCAAGAGACCCAGTACTTC
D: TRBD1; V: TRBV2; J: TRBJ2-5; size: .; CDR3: CASRGDSQETQYF; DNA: TGTGCCAGCAGGGGGGACAGCCAAGAGACCCAGTACTTC
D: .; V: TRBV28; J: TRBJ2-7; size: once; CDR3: CASTQGQEPYEQYF; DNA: TGTGCCAGCACCCAGGGCCAGGAGCCCTACGAGCAGTACTTC
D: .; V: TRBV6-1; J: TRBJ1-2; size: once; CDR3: CASSETGPYGYTF; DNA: TGTGCCAGCAGTGAAACAGGGCCCTATGGCTACACCTTC
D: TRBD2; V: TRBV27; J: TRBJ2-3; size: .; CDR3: CASSPKGLAGVYTQYF; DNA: TGTGCCAGCAGTCCTAAGGGACTAGCGGGAGTATATACGCAGTATTTT
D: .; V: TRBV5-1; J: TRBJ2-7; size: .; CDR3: CASSLNLRDEQYF; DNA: TGCGCCAGCAGCTTGAATCTCAGGGACGAGCAGTACTTC
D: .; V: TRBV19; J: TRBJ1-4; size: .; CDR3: CASSESLRKLFF; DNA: TGTGCCAGTAGTGAATCGTTGAGGAAACTGTTTTTT
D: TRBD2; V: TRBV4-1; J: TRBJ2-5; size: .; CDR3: CASSQGVGGETQYF; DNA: TGCGCCAGCAGCCAAGGGGTGGGGGGGGAGACCCAGTACTTC
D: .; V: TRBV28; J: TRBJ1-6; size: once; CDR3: CASGPTPQGNSPLHF; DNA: TGTGCCAGCGGCCCCACTCCGCAGGGTAATTCACCCCTCCACTTT
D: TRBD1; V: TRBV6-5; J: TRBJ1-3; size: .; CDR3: CASIQTGHSGNTIYF; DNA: TGTGCCAGCATCCAGACAGGGCACTCTGGAAACACCATATATTTT
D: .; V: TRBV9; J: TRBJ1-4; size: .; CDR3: CASSVVTAGKLFF; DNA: TGTGCCAGCAGCGTAGTGACAGCTGGAAAACTGTTTTTT
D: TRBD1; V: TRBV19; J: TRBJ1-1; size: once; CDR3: CASSSTGVRSEAFF; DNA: TGTGCCAGCAGTTCGACAGGGGTTAGATCTGAAGCTTTCTTT
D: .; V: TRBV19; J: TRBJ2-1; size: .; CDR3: CASSIYGSGYNEQFF; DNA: TGTGCCAGTAGTATATACGGGAGTGGTTACAATGAGCAGTTCTTC
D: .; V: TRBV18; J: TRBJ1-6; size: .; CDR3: CASSRTGSVNSPLHF; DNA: TGTGCCAGCTCTCGTACAGGGTCGGTTAATTCACCCCTCCACTTT
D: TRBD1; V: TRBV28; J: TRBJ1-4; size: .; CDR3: CASSPGQGRPKLFF; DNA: TGTGCCAGCAGTCCGGGACAGGGTCGACCGAAACTGTTTTTT
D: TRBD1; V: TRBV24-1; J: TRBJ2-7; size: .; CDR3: CATSDTGTGSYEQYF; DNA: TGTGCCACCAGTGACACCGGGACAGGTTCCTACGAGCAGTACTTC
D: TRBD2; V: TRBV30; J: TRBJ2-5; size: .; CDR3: CAWSTPPPGLAGVGAQYF; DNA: TGTGCCTGGAGCACGCCCCCTCCCGGACTAGCGGGAGTTGGGGCCCAGTACTTC
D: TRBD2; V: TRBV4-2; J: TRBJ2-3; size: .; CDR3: CASSLTTSGRNTQYF; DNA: TGTGCCAGCAGCCTTACGACTAGCGGGAGGAATACGCAGTATTTT
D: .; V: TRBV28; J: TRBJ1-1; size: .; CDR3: CASSPWAENTEAFF; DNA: TGTGCCAGCAGTCCCTGGGCCGAGAACACTGAAGCTTTCTTT
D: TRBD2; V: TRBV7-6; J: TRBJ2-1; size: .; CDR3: CASSSLAGAAEQFF; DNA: TGTGCCAGCAGCTCACTAGCGGGAGCCGCTGAGCAGTTCTTC
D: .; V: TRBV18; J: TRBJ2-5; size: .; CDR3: CASSLRDGGTQYF; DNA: TGTGCCAGCTCACTTCGGGACGGGGGGACCCAGTACTTC
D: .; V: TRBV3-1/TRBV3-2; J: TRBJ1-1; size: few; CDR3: CASSPTGNTEAFF; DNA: TGTGCCAGCAGCCCGACGGGGAACACTGAAGCTTTCTTT
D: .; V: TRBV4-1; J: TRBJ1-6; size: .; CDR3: CASSQVNSPLHF; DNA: TGCGCCAGCAGCCAAGTAAATTCACCCCTCCACTTT
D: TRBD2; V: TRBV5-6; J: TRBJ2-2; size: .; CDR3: CASSLLGLAGNTGELFF; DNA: TGTGCCAGCAGCTTACTGGGACTAGCAGGGAACACCGGGGAGCTGTTTTTT
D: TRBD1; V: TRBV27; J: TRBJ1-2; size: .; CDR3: CASSYAGGSLYGYTF; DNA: TGTGCCAGCAGTTATGCAGGGGGGTCCCTTTATGGCTACACCTTC
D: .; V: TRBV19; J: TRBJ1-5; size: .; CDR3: CASSTGASGNQPQHF; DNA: TGTGCCAGTAGTACAGGGGCGAGTGGCAATCAGCCCCAGCATTTT
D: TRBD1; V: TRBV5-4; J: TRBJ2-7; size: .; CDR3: CASSSRQGSYEQYF; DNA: TGTGCCAGCAGCTCCCGACAGGGCTCCTACGAGCAGTACTTC
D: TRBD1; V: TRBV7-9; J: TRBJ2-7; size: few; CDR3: CASSLGGQGYEQYF; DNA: TGTGCCAGCAGCTTAGGGGGACAGGGGTACGAGCAGTACTTC
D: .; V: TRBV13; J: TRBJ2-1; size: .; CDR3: CASSLGAYNEQFF; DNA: TGTGCCAGCAGCTTAGGCGCCTACAATGAGCAGTTCTTC
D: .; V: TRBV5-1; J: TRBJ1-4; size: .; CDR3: CASRRGTNEKLFF; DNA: TGCGCCAGCAGGCGGGGGACTAATGAAAAACTGTTTTTT
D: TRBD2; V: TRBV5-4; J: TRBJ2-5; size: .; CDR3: CASSSLGLAEGETQYF; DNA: TGTGCCAGCAGCTCGCTGGGACTAGCGGAAGGAGAGACCCAGTACTTC
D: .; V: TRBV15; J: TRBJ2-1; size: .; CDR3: CATSANNEQFF; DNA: TGTGCCACCAGCGCTAACAATGAGCAGTTCTTC
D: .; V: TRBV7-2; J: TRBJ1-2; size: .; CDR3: CASSLASSGDYGYTF; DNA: TGTGCCAGCAGCTTAGCATCGTCGGGGGACTATGGCTACACCTTC
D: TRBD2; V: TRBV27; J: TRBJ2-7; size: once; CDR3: CASSFGGGSYEQYF; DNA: TGTGCCAGCAGTTTCGGGGGAGGGTCCTACGAGCAGTACTTC
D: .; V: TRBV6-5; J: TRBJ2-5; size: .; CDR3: CASSYSRGQETQYF; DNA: TGTGCCAGCAGTTACAGTAGGGGGCAAGAGACCCAGTACTTC
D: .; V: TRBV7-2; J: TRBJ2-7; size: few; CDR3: CASSVRVSYEQYF; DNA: TGTGCCAGCAGCGTCAGGGTATCCTACGAGCAGTACTTC
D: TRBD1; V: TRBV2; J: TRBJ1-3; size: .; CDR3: CASSDTGAAGNTIYF; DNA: TGTGCCAGCAGTGACACAGGGGCGGCTGGAAACACCATATATTTT
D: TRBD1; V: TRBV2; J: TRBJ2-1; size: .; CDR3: CASNPPGGNEQFF; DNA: TGTGCCAGCAATCCCCCAGGGGGCAATGAGCAGTTCTTC
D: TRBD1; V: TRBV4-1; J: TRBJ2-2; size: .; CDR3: CASSREGTGQANTGELFF; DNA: TGCGCCAGCAGCCGAGAGGGGACGGGACAGGCGAACACCGGGGAGCTGTTTTTT
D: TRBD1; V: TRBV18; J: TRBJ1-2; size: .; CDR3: CASSPTGPGQSVYGYTF; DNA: TGTGCCAGCTCCCCAACAGGCCCGGGACAGAGTGTCTATGGCTACACCTTC
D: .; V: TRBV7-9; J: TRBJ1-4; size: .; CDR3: CASSLEAGLNEKLFF; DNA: TGTGCCAGCAGCTTAGAGGCAGGATTAAATGAAAAACTGTTTTTT